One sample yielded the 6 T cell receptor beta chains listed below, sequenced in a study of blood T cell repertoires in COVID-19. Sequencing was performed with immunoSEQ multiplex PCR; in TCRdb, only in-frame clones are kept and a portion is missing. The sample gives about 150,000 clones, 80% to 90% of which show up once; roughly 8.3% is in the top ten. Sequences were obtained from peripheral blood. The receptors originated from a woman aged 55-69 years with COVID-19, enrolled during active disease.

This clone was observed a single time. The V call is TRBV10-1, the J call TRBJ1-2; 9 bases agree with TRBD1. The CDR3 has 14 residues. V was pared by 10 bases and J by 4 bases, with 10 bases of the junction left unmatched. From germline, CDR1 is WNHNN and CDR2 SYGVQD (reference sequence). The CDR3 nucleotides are TGCGCCAACTTGCACAGGGGGCTAGGCTATGGCTACACCTTC. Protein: CANLHRGLGYGYTF.

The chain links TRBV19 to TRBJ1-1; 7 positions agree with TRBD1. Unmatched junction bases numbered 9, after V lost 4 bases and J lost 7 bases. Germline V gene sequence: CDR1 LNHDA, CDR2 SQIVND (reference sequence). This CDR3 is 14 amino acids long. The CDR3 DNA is TGTGCCAGTAGTAGACAGGGTTGGGAGAGTGAAGCTTTCTTT. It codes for CASSRQGWESEAFF.

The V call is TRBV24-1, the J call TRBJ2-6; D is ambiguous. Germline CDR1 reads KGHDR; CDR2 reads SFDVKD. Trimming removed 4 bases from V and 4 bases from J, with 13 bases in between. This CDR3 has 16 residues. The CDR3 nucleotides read TGTGCCACCAGTGACCCTGCTTTGGCCGGGGCCAACGTCCTGACTTTC. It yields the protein CATSDPALAGANVLTF.

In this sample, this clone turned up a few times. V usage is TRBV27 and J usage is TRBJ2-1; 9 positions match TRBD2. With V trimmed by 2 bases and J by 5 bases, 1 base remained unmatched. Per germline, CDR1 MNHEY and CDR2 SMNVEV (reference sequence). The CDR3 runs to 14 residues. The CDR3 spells CASSLVAGDNEQFF. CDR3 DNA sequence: TGTGCCAGCAGTTTAGTAGCGGGAGACAATGAGCAGTTCTTC.

CDR3 protein: CASSRELSYEQYF. CDR3 nucleotide sequence: TGTGCCAGTAGTCGAGAGCTTTCCTACGAGCAGTACTTC. The V and J genes are TRBV19 and TRBJ2-7, with no clear D. Per germline, CDR1 LNHDA and CDR2 SQIVND (reference sequence). The ends were cut back, 5 bases at V and 1 base at J, with 9 bases in the middle. This CDR3 comprises 13 residues.

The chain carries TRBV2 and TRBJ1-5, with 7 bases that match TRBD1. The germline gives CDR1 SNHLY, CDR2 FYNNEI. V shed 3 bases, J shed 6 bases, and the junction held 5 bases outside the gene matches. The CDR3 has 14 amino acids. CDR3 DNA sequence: TGTGCCAGCAGTGACAGCAGGGGGTCTCAGCCCCAGCATTTT. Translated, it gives CASSDSRGSQPQHF.